This T cell receptor beta chain was sequenced during a study of blood T cell repertoires in COVID-19. Study-wide background: COVID-19 samples from acute and convalescent phases originated in the United States, Italy and Spain. The analysed material was cDNA or gDNA that came from T cells, B-cell-depleted T cells, or PBMCs.

Researchers sorted participants into cohorts using their self-reported clinical history. Original methodology: Estimated nucleated cell counts came from reference gene primer amplification. Sequencing was performed with immunoSEQ multiplex PCR; in TCRdb, only in-frame clones are kept and a portion is missing. That table is the source of V, J and clone size, and D and trimming were worked out from the DNA. In the table there are about 310,000 clones, 70% to 90% of which are singletons. V lost 5 bases and J lost 0, with 14 bases in between. The CDR3 contains 16 residues. Germline lookup yields CDR1 SGHTA and CDR2 FQGNSA.

Sequencing input: PBMCs or T cells enriched from blood (not recorded which). The origin of this receptor is a man aged 30-40 years who had recovered from COVID-19. The genes are TRBV7-2 and TRBJ1-5; possibly TRBD1 for D (6 bases). The CDR3 DNA follows: TGTGCCAGCAGCCCGGGGGGCATTTATAGCAATCAGCCCCAGCATTTT. Translation: CASSPGGIYSNQPQHF.